Given below is one TCR beta chain in context. This entry comes from a study of blood T cell repertoires in COVID-19. In the study overall: COVID-19 samples, acute and convalescent, were from the United States, Italy and Spain. T cells, B-cell-depleted T cells, or PBMCs provided the cDNA or gDNA that served as material.

Germline values: CDR1 MNHEY, CDR2 SVGAGI. The CDR3 is made up of 14 amino acids. Trimming removed 2 bases from V and 5 bases from J; junction bases left unmatched: 3. In the authors' workflow: Counts of nucleated cells, estimated from reference gene primer amplification, were obtained. Profiled with immunoSEQ multiplex PCR; TCRdb holds only in-frame clones, not every one. The V and J calls and the clone size are those of that table, but D and trimming were determined from the DNA. The sample includes roughly 100,000 clones, 84% of them seen just once. Sequencing used peripheral blood. This TCR was recovered from a man aged 35 to 55 with active or convalescent COVID-19. The gene calls are TRBV6-5 and TRBJ1-2; 9 nucleotides agree with TRBD1. CDR3 region: CASSYKDRGYGYTF. The CDR3 DNA reads TGTGCCAGCAGTTACAAGGACAGGGGTTATGGCTACACCTTC.